The 11 T cell receptor beta chains below all came from one sample that was sequenced in a study of T cells in localized non-small cell lung cancer. Profiling relied on immunoSEQ multiplex PCR, and the TCRdb table lists in-frame clones only, not all of them. Among about 57,000 clones, approximately 89% were seen once, and the ten largest hold less than 20%. Sequencing used peripheral blood, obtained before any cancer treatment. These receptors were taken from a man between 40 and 70 years old with stage I lung adenocarcinoma.

This clone came up once. J is TRBJ2-2 and V is TRBV15; D possibly matches TRBD1 or TRBD2 (5 bases each). The CDR3 loop spans 17 amino acids. From germline, CDR1 is LNHNV and CDR2 YYDKDF (reference sequence). V lost 0 bases, J lost 5 bases, and 16 bases lay in between. The CDR3 here is CATSRDGASSRTGELFF. The CDR3 DNA reads TGTGCCACCAGCAGAGATGGGGCTAGCTCTCGAACCGGGGAGCTGTTTTTT. Full variable domain (rest looked up from reference TRBV15 and TRBJ2-2): DAMVIQNPRYQVTQFGKPVTLSCSQTLNHNVMYWYQQKSSQAPKLLFHYYDKDFNNEADTPDNFQSRRPNTSFCFLDIRSPGLGDTAMYLCATSRDGASSRTGELFFGEGSRLTVL.

This rearrangement joins TRBV7-2 to TRBJ1-4, with D hard to call. Germline V gene sequence: CDR1 SGHTA, CDR2 FQGNSA. This CDR3 has 12 amino acids. Trimming left V 3 bases short and J 6 bases short, with 5 bases between. The CDR3 spells CASSLVDEKLFF. The CDR3 nucleotides are TGTGCCAGCAGCTTGGTAGATGAAAAACTGTTTTTT.

V usage is TRBV19 and J usage is TRBJ2-1; D unclear. V gave up 3 bases and J gave up 5 bases, with 8 bases separating them. The CDR3 loop spans 13 amino acids. Germline V gives CDR1 LNHDA, CDR2 SQIVND (reference sequence). CDR3 DNA: TGTGCCAGTAGTATTGGTCTACACAATGAGCAGTTCTTC. Encoded protein: CASSIGLHNEQFF.

The rearrangement links TRBV18 to TRBJ2-5; 13 positions agree with TRBD2. With V trimmed by 3 bases and J by 1 base, 5 bases remained unmatched. The CDR3 has 17 residues. Germline V gives CDR1 KGHSH, CDR2 LQKENI. The DNA for the CDR3 is TGTGCCAGCTCACCTCCGGGACTAGCGGGGATCCAAGAGACCCAGTACTTC. It codes for CASSPPGLAGIQETQYF.

This rearrangement joins TRBV18 to TRBJ2-1; D gene uncertain. In germline, CDR1 is KGHSH, CDR2 LQKENI. There are 13 residues in the CDR3. With 0 bases removed from V and 8 bases from J, the gap between germline ends came to 8 bases. This CDR3 is CASSPPNTDEQFF. The CDR3, as DNA: TGTGCCAGCTCACCACCGAATACGGATGAGCAGTTCTTC.

The rearrangement links TRBV4-1 to TRBJ1-3, with D perhaps matching TRBD1 (5 bases). The length of the CDR3 is 18 residues. Germline V gene sequence: CDR1 MGHRA, CDR2 YSYEKL. Between the trimmed V and J ends, which lost 2 bases and 0 bases, there was a span of 17 bases. CDR3 region: CASSQWGTETSSGNTIYF. CDR3 nucleotides: TGCGCCAGCAGCCAATGGGGGACGGAGACTAGCTCTGGAAACACCATATATTTT.

V gene TRBV6-5 combines with J gene TRBJ2-7; weak D call: TRBD1 (6 bases). CDR1 is MNHEY and CDR2 is SVGAGI in the germline V gene. With 0 bases removed from V and 2 bases from J, the gap between germline ends came to 11 bases. CDR3 length equals 15 residues. The CDR3 coding sequence is TGTGCCAGCAGTTACTCGCCCAGGGGCACCTACGAGCAGTACTTC. This encodes CASSYSPRGTYEQYF.

The rearrangement joins TRBV7-2 to TRBJ2-2; D perhaps matches TRBD1 (5 bases). Trimming took 6 bases from V and 1 from J, leaving 12 bases between them. Per the germline V gene, CDR1 is SGHTA and CDR2 is FQGNSA. The CDR3 is 15 amino acids. The CDR3 loop reads CASRTDSLNTGELFF. CDR3 sequence (DNA): TGTGCCAGCAGGACAGACTCCTTGAACACCGGGGAGCTGTTTTTT.

The chain combines TRBV9 with TRBJ2-1; 11 bases map to TRBD2. The CDR3 is 18 amino acids. In germline, CDR1 is SGDLS, CDR2 YYNGEE. With V trimmed by 5 bases and J by 1 base, 11 bases remained unmatched. This CDR3 is CASSHDSGLAASYNEQFF. CDR3 nucleotides: TGTGCCAGCAGTCACGATTCGGGACTAGCGGCTTCCTACAATGAGCAGTTCTTC. Complete variable domain (other parts from reference TRBV9 and TRBJ2-1): DSGVTQTPKHLITATGQRVTLRCSPRSGDLSVYWYQQSLDQGLQFLIQYYNGEERAKGNILERFSAQQFPDLHSELNLSSLELGDSALYFCASSHDSGLAASYNEQFFGPGTRLTVL.

The V and J genes are TRBV5-6 and TRBJ2-5; 7 bases are shared with TRBD1. The J segment lost 3 bases and the V segment lost 7 bases, leaving 3 bases of the junction unmatched. The CDR3 contains 12 residues. CDR1 and CDR2 (germline): SGHDT, YYEEEE. This CDR3 is CASFGQEETQYF. As DNA, the CDR3 is TGTGCCAGCTTTGGACAGGAAGAGACCCAGTACTTC.

Turning to this clone: This specimen includes other DNA sequences encoding the same CDR3. V is TRBV4-3 and J is TRBJ2-7; 10 bases fit TRBD1. This CDR3 is 14 amino acids long. V was clipped by 1 base and J by 4 bases; unmatched bases: 1. The germline CDR1 and CDR2 sequences are LGHNA and YSLEER. CDR3 DNA sequence: TGCGCCAGCAGCCAAGGACAGGGGGCTTACGAGCAGTACTTC. This gives the protein CASSQGQGAYEQYF.